These 18 T cell receptor beta chains came from one sample sequenced in a study of T cells after yellow fever vaccination. TCRdb re-derived calls from the 5' RACE reads in MiXCR, one entry per CDR3 protein. This table has under 600,000 distinct CDR3 sequences, 20% to 25% appearing once. Sequencing used PBMCs, obtained roughly 20 days after the first yellow fever vaccination. The receptors shown here come from a man aged 18-30 years who received the YFV17D yellow fever vaccine.

This clonotype was detected only a few times. The J gene is TRBJ2-3, the V gene TRBV7-9; 9 bases align to TRBD1. Germline CDR1 and CDR2: SEHNR and FQNEAQ (reference sequence). This CDR3 is built from 15 residues. V lost 5 bases to trimming and J lost 4 bases; unmatched junction nucleotides: 7. Here the CDR3 reads CASSPTGGLADTQYF. Here the CDR3 DNA reads TGTGCCAGCAGCCCGACAGGGGGTTTAGCAGATACGCAGTATTTT. Combining the CDR3 with reference TRBV7-9 and TRBJ2-3 gives the whole variable domain DTGVSQNPRHKITKRGQNVTFRCDPISEHNRLYWYRQTLGQGPEFLTYFQNEAQLEKSRLLSDRFSAERPKGSFSTLEIQRTEQGDSAMYLCASSPTGGLADTQYFGPGTRLTVL.

V usage is TRBV4-2 and J usage is TRBJ1-2; D is perhaps TRBD1 (6 bases). The CDR3 is 15 amino acids. Germline V gene data show CDR1 as LGHNA and CDR2 as YNFKEQ. V lost 0 bases, J lost 10 bases, and 18 bases lay in between. The CDR3 sequence: CASSQDRRGPADYTF. CDR3 sequence (DNA): TGTGCCAGCAGCCAAGATAGGCGGGGGCCTGCGGACTACACCTTC.

The genes are TRBV7-9 and TRBJ1-4, with 8 bases that match TRBD1. The germline gives CDR1 SEHNR, CDR2 FQNEAQ (reference sequence). The CDR3 covers 14 residues. V trimming: 4 bases; J trimming: 7 bases; junction bases outside the gene matches: 5. This CDR3 reads CASSYWTGTEKLFF. CDR3 nucleotide sequence: TGTGCCAGCAGCTACTGGACAGGGACTGAAAAACTGTTTTTT. The entire variable domain, with the rest obtained from reference TRBV7-9 and TRBJ1-4, is as follows: DTGVSQNPRHKITKRGQNVTFRCDPISEHNRLYWYRQTLGQGPEFLTYFQNEAQLEKSRLLSDRFSAERPKGSFSTLEIQRTEQGDSAMYLCASSYWTGTEKLFFGSGTQLSVL.

The chain has TRBV6-1 and TRBJ1-1; a possible D gene is TRBD1 (5 bases). Deletions cut 6 bases from V and 2 bases from J, with 19 bases between. Germline assignment: CDR1 MNHNS and CDR2 SASEGT. The CDR3 consists of 16 residues. The CDR3: CASSPIGGSLNTEAFF. The CDR3 nucleotides read TGTGCCAGCAGCCCCATTGGGGGGAGCCTCAACACTGAAGCTTTCTTT.

The chain is built from TRBV30 and TRBJ1-2, with D perhaps TRBD1 (6 bases). CDR1 GTSNPN and CDR2 SVGIG come from the germline V gene (reference sequence). The CDR3 has 14 amino acids. The V and J ends lost 5 bases and 1 base respectively, with 14 bases between them. The DNA of the CDR3 is TGTGCCTGGGTGGGGGGCGGCCATAACTATGGCTACACCTTC. This encodes CAWVGGGHNYGYTF.

DNA for the CDR3: TGTGCCAGCACCCTATGGGGGACTACGGAGCAGTTCTTC. It translates to CASTLWGTTEQFF. The chain carries TRBV6-6 and TRBJ2-1, with 7 bases matching TRBD2. After removal of 7 bases from V and 10 bases from J, the junction contained 10 bases not matched to a gene. This CDR3 is built from 13 residues. The germline V gene has CDR1 MNHNY and CDR2 SVGAGI (reference sequence).

This chain links TRBV4-1 with TRBJ1-6; D unresolved. Germline assignment: CDR1 MGHRA and CDR2 YSYEKL. CDR3 size: 14 residues. The ends were cut back, 3 bases at V and 7 bases at J, with 10 bases in the middle. CDR3: CASSQGDVNSPLHF. As DNA, the CDR3 is TGCGCCAGCAGCCAGGGTGACGTAAATTCACCCCTCCACTTT.

The chain uses TRBV23-1 and TRBJ1-6; possible D gene TRBD1, 5 bases. TRBV23-1 is marked as an open reading frame, function uncertain. V was cut by 0 bases and J by 3 bases, with 6 bases left in between. This CDR3 spans 15 amino acids. CDR3 residues: CASSQSDNYNSPLHF. In nucleotides, the CDR3 is TGCGCCAGCAGTCAATCGGACAACTATAATTCACCCCTCCACTTT.

This clonotype was picked up a small number of times. This rearrangement joins TRBV20-1 to TRBJ1-1, with a possible D match to TRBD1 (5 bases). This CDR3 region has 14 residues. Trimming removed 2 bases at V and 0 bases at J, with 10 bases between. CDR1 and CDR2 (germline): DFQATT, SNEGSKA (reference sequence). In nucleotides, the CDR3 is TGCAGTGCTAGATGGGGGGGTATGAACACTGAAGCTTTCTTT. This translates into CSARWGGMNTEAFF.

V and J are TRBV7-2 and TRBJ2-5; D may be TRBD1 (5 bases). Germline V gene data show CDR1 as SGHTA and CDR2 as FQGNSA. Trimming left V 0 bases short and J 5 bases short, with 16 bases between. The CDR3 runs 16 residues. The CDR3 sequence is CASSLALSRGRETQYF. Here the CDR3 DNA reads TGTGCCAGCAGCTTAGCCTTGAGTAGGGGCAGGGAGACCCAGTACTTC. The whole variable domain, remainder taken from reference TRBV7-2 and TRBJ2-5, is GAGVSQSPSNKVTEKGKDVELRCDPISGHTALYWYRQSLGQGLEFLIYFQGNSAPDKSGLPSDRFSAERTGGSVSTLTIQRTQQEDSAVYLCASSLALSRGRETQYFGPGTRLLVL.

This clonotype has more than one count but fewer than ten. The chain links TRBV27 to TRBJ2-3, with 14 bases that match TRBD2. The length of the CDR3 is 19 residues. Germline V CDR1 and CDR2: MNHEY, SMNVEV (reference sequence). Trimming at V came to 5 bases and at J to 0 bases, leaving 10 bases not matched to a gene. CDR3 sequence: CASSLRTSGGKTSTDTQYF. The DNA for the CDR3 is TGTGCCAGCAGTCTCCGGACTAGCGGGGGGAAAACTAGCACAGATACGCAGTATTTT.

This chain connects TRBV10-3 to TRBJ1-1; maybe TRBD1 (6 bases). Trimming pared 6 bases from V and 4 bases from J, leaving 18 bases between. The CDR3 length is 15 residues. In germline, CDR1 is ENHRY, CDR2 SYGVKD. Here the CDR3 reads CAIRDLQGSSTEAFF. The CDR3, as DNA: TGTGCCATCAGGGACTTACAGGGTAGTAGCACTGAAGCTTTCTTT.

The rearrangement joins TRBV5-6 to TRBJ1-2; 7 nucleotides match TRBD1. There are 14 residues in the CDR3. Trimming at V came to 2 bases and at J to 3 bases, leaving 4 bases not matched to a gene. Germline CDR1 reads SGHDT; CDR2 reads YYEEEE. CDR3 residues: CASSFRGTDYGYTF. DNA of the CDR3: TGTGCCAGCAGCTTCCGAGGGACAGACTATGGCTACACCTTC.

This clonotype was observed many times. The V call is TRBV6-2 or TRBV6-3, the J call TRBJ2-1; D call uncertain. Germline-derived CDR1 and CDR2 are MNHEY and SVGEGT. V lost 5 bases, J lost 1 base, and 12 bases lay in between. This CDR3 is 15 amino acids long. In DNA form, the CDR3 reads TGTGCCAGCAGTCCGGACGGATCTTCCTACAATGAGCAGTTCTTC. Amino acids: CASSPDGSSYNEQFF.

The V and J genes are TRBV27 and TRBJ1-6, with D unresolved. Germline V CDR1 and CDR2: MNHEY, SMNVEV (reference sequence). V lost 5 bases and J lost 7, with 9 bases in between. The CDR3 has 13 amino acids. The DNA for the CDR3 is TGTGCCAGCAGTCTCTCAGTCAATTCACCCCTCCACTTT. It yields the protein CASSLSVNSPLHF.

This clonotype has only a few counts. The chain joins TRBV10-3 to TRBJ1-5; D remains ambiguous. Trimming took off 0 bases at V and 5 bases at J, with 11 bases between the two ends. There are 15 residues in the CDR3. Germline-derived CDR1 and CDR2 are ENHRY and SYGVKD. Here the CDR3 DNA reads TGTGCCATCAGTGAGTCCAGCGGGTTGGATCAGCCCCAGCATTTT. It is translated as CAISESSGLDQPQHF.

The V call is TRBV5-1, the J call TRBJ2-1, with no clear D. V was trimmed by 1 base and J by 7 bases, leaving 6 bases between them. Germline V gives CDR1 SGHRS, CDR2 YFSETQ. The CDR3 contains 12 residues. The CDR3 sequence is CASSLFENEQFF. CDR3 DNA: TGCGCCAGCAGCTTGTTCGAGAATGAGCAGTTCTTC. The variable domain in full, with the rest retrieved from reference TRBV5-1 and TRBJ2-1, is KAGVTQTPRYLIKTRGQQVTLSCSPISGHRSVSWYQQTPGQGLQFLFEYFSETQRNKGNFPGRFSGRQFSNSRSEMNVSTLELGDSALYLCASSLFENEQFFGPGTRLTVL.

V and J are TRBV13 and TRBJ2-3; possibly TRBD1 for D (6 bases). The CDR3 has 13 residues. Between the trimmed V and J ends, which lost 5 bases and 4 bases, there was a span of 10 bases. Per germline, CDR1 PRHDT and CDR2 FYEKMQ (reference sequence). The CDR3 loop reads CASSHDRSDTQYF. For the CDR3, the DNA is TGTGCCAGCAGCCACGACAGGTCAGATACGCAGTATTTT.